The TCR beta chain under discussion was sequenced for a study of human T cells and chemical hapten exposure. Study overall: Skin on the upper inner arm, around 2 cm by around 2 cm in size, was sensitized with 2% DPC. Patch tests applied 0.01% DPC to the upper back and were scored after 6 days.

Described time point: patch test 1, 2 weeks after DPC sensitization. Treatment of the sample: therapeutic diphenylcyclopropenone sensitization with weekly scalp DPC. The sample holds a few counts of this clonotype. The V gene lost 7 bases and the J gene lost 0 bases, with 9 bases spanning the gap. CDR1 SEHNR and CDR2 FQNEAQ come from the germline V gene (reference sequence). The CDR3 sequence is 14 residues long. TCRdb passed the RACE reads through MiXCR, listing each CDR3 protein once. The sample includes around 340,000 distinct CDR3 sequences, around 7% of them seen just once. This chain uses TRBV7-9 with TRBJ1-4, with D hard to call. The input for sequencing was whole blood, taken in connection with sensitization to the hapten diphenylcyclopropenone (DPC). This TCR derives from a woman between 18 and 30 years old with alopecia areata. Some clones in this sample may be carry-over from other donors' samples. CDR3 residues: CASTHGTTNEKLFF. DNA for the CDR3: TGTGCCAGCACACATGGGACAACTAATGAAAAACTGTTTTTT.